This is a list of T cell receptor beta chains from one sample in a study of blood T cells in healthy people across ages. Each CDR3 protein is one row after TCRdb ran MiXCR on the 5' RACE reads. The sample has around 820,000 distinct CDR3 sequences; around 25% are singletons. The same data also contributed to another study, on T cells of mothers and their children.

The specimen was blood. The source is a boy aged 5-17 years in good health. Each CDR3 is given with its conserved first and last residue. A D gene is named only where the DNA matches it firmly. Where a row states a size, it is once, few, many or the class of an expanded clone; other rows omit it.

V: TRBV27; D: -; size: -; J: TRBJ2-5; DNA: TGTGCCAGCAGTTTATCTGGGAATCGAGAGACCCAGTACTTC; CDR3: CASSLSGNRETQYF
V: TRBV24-1; D: TRBD2; size: -; J: TRBJ2-1; DNA: TGTGCCACCAGTGACCCACTAGCGGGAGACTCCTACAATGAGCAGTTCTTC; CDR3: CATSDPLAGDSYNEQFF
V: TRBV4-1; D: -; size: -; J: TRBJ1-4; DNA: TGCGCCAGCAGCCAAGATCCAGGGAGGCGTGAAAAACTGTTTTTT; CDR3: CASSQDPGRREKLFF
V: TRBV7-2; D: -; size: -; J: TRBJ2-4; DNA: TGTGCCAGCAGCTCAGCGACGGGGGTAGACATTCAGTACTTC; CDR3: CASSSATGVDIQYF
V: TRBV28; D: -; size: few; J: TRBJ2-1; DNA: TGTGCCAGCAGTTTACCGGGACAATACAATGAGCAGTTCTTC; CDR3: CASSLPGQYNEQFF
V: TRBV7-9; D: TRBD1; size: -; J: TRBJ1-1; DNA: TGTGCCAGCAGCTTAGGGGACAGTATGAACACTGAAGCTTTCTTT; CDR3: CASSLGDSMNTEAFF
V: TRBV5-5; D: -; size: -; J: TRBJ1-2; DNA: TGTGCCAGCAGCTTGGGCAGGGGTGCTGGCTATGGCTACACCTTC; CDR3: CASSLGRGAGYGYTF
V: TRBV4-3; D: -; size: many; J: TRBJ1-4; DNA: TGCGCCAGCAGCCAAGATAGGGCGACGGAAAAACTGTTTTTT; CDR3: CASSQDRATEKLFF
V: TRBV27; D: TRBD1; size: -; J: TRBJ1-1; DNA: TGTGCCAGCAGTTCCTTGACAGGGACCGTGAGCACTGAAGCTTTCTTT; CDR3: CASSSLTGTVSTEAFF
V: TRBV7-2; D: -; size: -; J: TRBJ2-1; DNA: TGTGCCAGCAGCTTAGCGGGAGGGGGCTATCCCAATGAGCAGTTCTTC; CDR3: CASSLAGGGYPNEQFF
V: TRBV12-3/TRBV12-4; D: TRBD1; size: -; J: TRBJ1-6; DNA: TGTGCCAGCAGTTTGGACAGGGTAGATAATTCACCCCTCCACTTT; CDR3: CASSLDRVDNSPLHF
V: TRBV29-1; D: -; size: few; J: TRBJ2-5; DNA: TGCAGCGTTGAATACAGATACCAAGAGACCCAGTACTTC; CDR3: CSVEYRYQETQYF
V: TRBV29-1; D: TRBD1; size: many; J: TRBJ2-5; DNA: TGCAGCGTTGGACAGGGGGCTGAGACCCAGTACTTC; CDR3: CSVGQGAETQYF
V: TRBV5-5; D: TRBD1; size: few; J: TRBJ1-4; DNA: TGTGCCAGCAGCTCACCTGACAGGGGCCTCGCAACTAATGAAAAACTGTTTTTT; CDR3: CASSSPDRGLATNEKLFF
V: TRBV20-1; D: -; size: -; J: TRBJ2-5; DNA: TGCAGTGCTACAGACAGGGAGACCCAGTACTTC; CDR3: CSATDRETQYF
V: TRBV27; D: -; size: few; J: TRBJ1-2; DNA: TGTGCCAGCGAATTTAATAGGCAGTCCTCTAACTATGGCTACACCTTC; CDR3: CASEFNRQSSNYGYTF
V: TRBV3-1; D: -; size: many; J: TRBJ1-1; DNA: TGTGCCAGCAGCCGCCTGAACACTGAAGCTTTCTTT; CDR3: CASSRLNTEAFF
V: TRBV4-2; D: -; size: -; J: TRBJ2-5; DNA: TGTGCCAGCAGCCAAGAGTGGGACTACCAAGAGACCCAGTACTTC; CDR3: CASSQEWDYQETQYF
V: TRBV19; D: -; size: -; J: TRBJ2-3; DNA: TGTGCCAGTACTCCAAGCCCCTGGTGGACAGATACGCAGTATTTT; CDR3: CASTPSPWWTDTQYF
V: TRBV12-3/TRBV12-4; D: -; size: -; J: TRBJ1-5; DNA: TGTGCCAGCAAAAGGGACGCTAATCAGCCCCAGCATTTT; CDR3: CASKRDANQPQHF
V: TRBV28; D: TRBD2; size: -; J: TRBJ2-3; DNA: TGTGCCAGCAGTTTATGGGGTAGCGGGAGCACAGATACGCAGTATTTT; CDR3: CASSLWGSGSTDTQYF
V: TRBV20-1; D: -; size: -; J: TRBJ2-6; DNA: TGCAGTGCTAGGCATGGGACACCCAGCTCTGGGGCCAACGTCCTGACTTTC; CDR3: CSARHGTPSSGANVLTF
V: TRBV29-1; D: -; size: -; J: TRBJ1-2; DNA: TGCAGCGAGAGGACAGTCTATGGCTACACCTTC; CDR3: CSERTVYGYTF